The clone carrying this T cell receptor beta chain was observed at least ten times. These data originate in a study of identical twins. Template switching added a universal primer site, and cDNA bore unique molecular identifiers. TCRdb passed the 5' RACE reads through MiXCR, listing each CDR3 protein once. The sample lists about 520,000 distinct CDR3 sequences; 22% were seen once. The same sample was also used in a study of T cells expressing NK-cell markers. From that second work: From sorted CD3+CD56+NKG2C+, CD3+CD56+NKG2C- and CD3+CD56-NKG2C+ T cells came the TCR beta repertoires. In several donors, dominant clonotypes made up roughly 25-60.1% of CD3+CD56-NKG2C+ cells.

The sample consisted of CD4+ T cells sorted from blood. The clonotype comes from a woman aged 18-29 years in good health.

The CDR3 nucleotides are TGCAGCGTTGAGCAGGGCTCCTTTAACTATGGCTACACCTTC. This codes for CSVEQGSFNYGYTF. The chain combines TRBV29-1 with TRBJ1-2; D possibly corresponds to TRBD1 (5 bases). Germline CDR1 and CDR2: SQVTM and ANQGSEA. This CDR3 comprises 14 residues. V lost 3 bases, J lost 1 base, and 12 bases lay in between. The whole variable domain, remainder taken from reference TRBV29-1 and TRBJ1-2, is SAVISQKPSRDICQRGTSLTIQCQVDSQVTMMFWYRQQPGQSLTLIATANQGSEATYESGFVIDKFPISRPNLTFSTLTVSNMSPEDSSIYLCSVEQGSFNYGYTFGSGTRLTVV.